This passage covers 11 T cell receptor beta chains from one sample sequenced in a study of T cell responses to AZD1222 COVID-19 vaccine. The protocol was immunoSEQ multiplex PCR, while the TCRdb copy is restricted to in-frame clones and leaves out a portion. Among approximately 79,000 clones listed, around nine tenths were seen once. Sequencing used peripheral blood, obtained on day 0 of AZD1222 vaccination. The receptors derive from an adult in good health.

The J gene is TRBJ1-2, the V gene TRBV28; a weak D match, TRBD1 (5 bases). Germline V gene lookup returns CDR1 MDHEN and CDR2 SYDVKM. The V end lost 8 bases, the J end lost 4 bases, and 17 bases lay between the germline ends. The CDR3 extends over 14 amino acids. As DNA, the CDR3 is TGTGCCAGCCAAAGCTCAGGGTTCGGCTATGGCTACACCTTC. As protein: CASQSSGFGYGYTF.

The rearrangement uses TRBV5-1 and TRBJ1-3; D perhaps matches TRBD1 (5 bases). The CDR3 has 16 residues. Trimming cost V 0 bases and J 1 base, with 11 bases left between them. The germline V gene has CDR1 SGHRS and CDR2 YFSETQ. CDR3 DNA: TGCGCCAGCAGCTTGGGACAGTCAGGGTCTGGAAACACCATATATTTT. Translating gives CASSLGQSGSGNTIYF.

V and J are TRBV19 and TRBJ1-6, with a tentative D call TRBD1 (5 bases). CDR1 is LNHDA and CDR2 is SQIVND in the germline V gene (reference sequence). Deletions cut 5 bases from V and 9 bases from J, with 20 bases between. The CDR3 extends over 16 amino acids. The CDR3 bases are TGTGCCAGTAGTCGGCGTCGTAGGGGAGGGAGTTCACCCCTCCACTTT. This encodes CASSRRRRGGSSPLHF. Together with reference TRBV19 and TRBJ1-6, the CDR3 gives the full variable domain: DGGITQSPKYLFRKEGQNVTLSCEQNLNHDAMYWYRQDPGQGLRLIYYSQIVNDFQKGDIAEGYSVSREKKESFPLTVTSAQKNPTAFYLCASSRRRRGGSSPLHFGNGTRLTVT.

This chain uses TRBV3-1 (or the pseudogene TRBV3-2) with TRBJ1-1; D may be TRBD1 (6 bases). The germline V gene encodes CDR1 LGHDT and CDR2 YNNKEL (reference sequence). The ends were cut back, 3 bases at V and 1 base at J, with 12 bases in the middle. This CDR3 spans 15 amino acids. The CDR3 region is CASSQNRVWNTEAFF. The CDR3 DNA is TGTGCCAGCAGCCAGAACAGGGTTTGGAACACTGAAGCTTTCTTT.

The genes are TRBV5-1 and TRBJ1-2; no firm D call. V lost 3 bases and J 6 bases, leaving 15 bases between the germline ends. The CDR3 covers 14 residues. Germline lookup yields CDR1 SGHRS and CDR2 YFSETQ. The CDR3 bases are TGCGCCAGCAGCTCGATTCAGTCGTACCATGGCTACACCTTC. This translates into CASSSIQSYHGYTF.

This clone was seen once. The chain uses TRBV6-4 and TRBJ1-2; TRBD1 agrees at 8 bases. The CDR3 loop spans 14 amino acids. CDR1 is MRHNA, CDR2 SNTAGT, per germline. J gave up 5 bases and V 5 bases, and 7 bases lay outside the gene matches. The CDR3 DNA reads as TGTGCCAGCAGTCCGACAGGGGAAGTGTATGGCTACACCTTC. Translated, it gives CASSPTGEVYGYTF.

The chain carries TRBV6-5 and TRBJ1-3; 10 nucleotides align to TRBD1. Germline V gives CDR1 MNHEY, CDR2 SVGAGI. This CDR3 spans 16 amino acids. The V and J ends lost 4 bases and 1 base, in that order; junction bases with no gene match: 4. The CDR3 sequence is CASSSRQGASGNTIYF. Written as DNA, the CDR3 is TGTGCCAGCAGTTCCCGACAGGGGGCATCTGGAAACACCATATATTTT.

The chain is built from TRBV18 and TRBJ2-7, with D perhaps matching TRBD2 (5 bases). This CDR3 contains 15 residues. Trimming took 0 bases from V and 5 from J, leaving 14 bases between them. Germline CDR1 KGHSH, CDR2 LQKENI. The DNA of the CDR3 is TGTGCCAGCTCACCACCTATGGCCGACGGGGACGAGCAGTACTTC. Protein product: CASSPPMADGDEQYF.

CDR3 DNA sequence: TGTGCCAGCAGACCGGTAGGGGGGGACTACGAGCAGTACTTC. It is translated as CASRPVGGDYEQYF. V and J are TRBV6-5 and TRBJ2-7, with a possible D match to TRBD2 (7 bases). CDR3 length: 14 residues. The germline gives CDR1 MNHEY, CDR2 SVGAGI. Trimming cost V 6 bases and J 3 bases, with 15 bases left between them.

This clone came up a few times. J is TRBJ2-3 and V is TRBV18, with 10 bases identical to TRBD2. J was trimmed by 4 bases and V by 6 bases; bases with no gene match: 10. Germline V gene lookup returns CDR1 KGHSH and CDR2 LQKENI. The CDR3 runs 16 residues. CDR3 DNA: TGTGCCAGCTCTCCCGGGAGCGGGAGGGCCCCAGATACGCAGTATTTT. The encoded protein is CASSPGSGRAPDTQYF.

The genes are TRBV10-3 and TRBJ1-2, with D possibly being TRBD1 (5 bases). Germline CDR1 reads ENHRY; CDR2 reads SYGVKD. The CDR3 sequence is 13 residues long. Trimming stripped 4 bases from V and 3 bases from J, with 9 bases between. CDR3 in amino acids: CAISGDRYYGYTF. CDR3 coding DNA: TGTGCCATCAGTGGAGACAGATACTATGGCTACACCTTC.